The source of this TCR beta chain is a study of PD-1 blockade in classical Hodgkin lymphoma. Overall study: Patients were dosed intravenously with nivolumab at 3 mg/kg every 2 weeks. Overall study findings and caveats: After ASCT, patients who started nivolumab under 1 year later were excluded.

After autologous stem cell transplantation all patients relapsed, and prior brentuximab vedotin exposure differed between cohorts. The CDR3 runs to 12 residues. CDR1 is SQVTM, CDR2 ANQGSEA, per germline. V was clipped by 4 bases and J by 6 bases; unmatched bases: 3. Repertoires were generated with immunoSEQ multiplex PCR, while TCRdb's copy carries only in-frame clones and drops some. Of about 43,000 clones in the sample, approximately 70% were seen once. A remark on this clone: Its target is not known.

The receptor was isolated from a human donor with classical Hodgkin lymphoma. V and J are TRBV29-1 and TRBJ2-7; 10 bases fit TRBD1. The specimen comprised peripheral blood mononuclear cells (PBMCs), sampled at baseline. CDR3 residues: CSVVRDRGEQYF. CDR3 in DNA: TGCAGCGTTGTCCGGGACAGGGGCGAGCAGTACTTC.